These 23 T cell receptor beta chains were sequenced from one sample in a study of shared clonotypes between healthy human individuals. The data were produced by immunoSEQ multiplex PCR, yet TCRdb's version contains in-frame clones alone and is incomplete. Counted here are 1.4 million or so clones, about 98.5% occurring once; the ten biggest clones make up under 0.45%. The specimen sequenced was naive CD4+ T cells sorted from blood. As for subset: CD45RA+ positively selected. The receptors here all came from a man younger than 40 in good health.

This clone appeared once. CDR3 in amino acids: CASHGAVQETQYF. CDR3 nucleotides: TGCGCCTCCCACGGAGCAGTTCAAGAGACCCAGTACTTC. This chain connects TRBV5-1 to TRBJ2-5; D gene unclear. CDR1 is SGHRS, CDR2 YFSETQ, per germline. This CDR3 region has 13 residues. Trimming removed 10 bases from V and 2 bases from J, with 15 bases in between.

DNA of the CDR3: TGTGCCAGCAGTCTCTCGGATGGATTGCGGGAGCAGTTCTTC. Translating it yields CASSLSDGLREQFF. The chain links TRBV28 to TRBJ2-1; D remains ambiguous. CDR1 and CDR2 (germline): MDHEN, SYDVKM. The CDR3 loop spans 14 amino acids. The ends were cut back, 5 bases at V and 10 bases at J, with 18 bases in the middle.

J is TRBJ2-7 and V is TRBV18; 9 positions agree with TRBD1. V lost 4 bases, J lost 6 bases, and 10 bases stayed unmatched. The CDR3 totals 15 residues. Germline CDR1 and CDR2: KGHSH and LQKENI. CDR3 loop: CASSQENRGLGEQYF. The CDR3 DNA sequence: TGTGCCAGCTCACAAGAGAACAGGGGGCTCGGCGAGCAGTACTTC.

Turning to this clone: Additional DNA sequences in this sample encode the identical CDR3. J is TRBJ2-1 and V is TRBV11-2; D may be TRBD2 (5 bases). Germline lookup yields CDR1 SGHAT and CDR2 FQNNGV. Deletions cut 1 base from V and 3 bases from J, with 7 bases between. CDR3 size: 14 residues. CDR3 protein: CASSLGGLYNEQFF. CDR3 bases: TGTGCCAGCAGCTTAGGTGGACTCTACAATGAGCAGTTCTTC.

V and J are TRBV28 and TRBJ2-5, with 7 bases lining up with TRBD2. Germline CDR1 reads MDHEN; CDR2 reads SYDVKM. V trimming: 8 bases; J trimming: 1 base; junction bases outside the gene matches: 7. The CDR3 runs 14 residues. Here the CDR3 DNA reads TGTGCCAGCTCGGGGGGAGGAGCCCAAGAGACCCAGTACTTC. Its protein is CASSGGGAQETQYF.

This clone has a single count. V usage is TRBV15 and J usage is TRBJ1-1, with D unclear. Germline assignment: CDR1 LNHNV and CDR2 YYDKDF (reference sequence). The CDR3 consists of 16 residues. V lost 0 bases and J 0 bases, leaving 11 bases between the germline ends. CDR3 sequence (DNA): TGTGCCACCAGCAGAGATCTAGGGTCGGTGAACACTGAAGCTTTCTTT. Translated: CATSRDLGSVNTEAFF.

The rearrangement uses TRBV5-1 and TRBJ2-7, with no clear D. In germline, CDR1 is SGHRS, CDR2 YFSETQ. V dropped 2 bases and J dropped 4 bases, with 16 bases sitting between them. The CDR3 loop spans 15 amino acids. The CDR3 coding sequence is TGCGCCAGCAGCTTAAGCCCCGATAATCCGTACGAGCAGTACTTC. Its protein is CASSLSPDNPYEQYF.

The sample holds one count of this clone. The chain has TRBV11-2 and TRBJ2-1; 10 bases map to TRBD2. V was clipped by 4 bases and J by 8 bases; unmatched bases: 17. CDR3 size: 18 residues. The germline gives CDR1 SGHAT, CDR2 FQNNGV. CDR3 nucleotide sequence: TGTGCCAGCAGCTCCGTTCGGACTAGCGGATATAAGAGGTATGAGCAGTTCTTC. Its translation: CASSSVRTSGYKRYEQFF.

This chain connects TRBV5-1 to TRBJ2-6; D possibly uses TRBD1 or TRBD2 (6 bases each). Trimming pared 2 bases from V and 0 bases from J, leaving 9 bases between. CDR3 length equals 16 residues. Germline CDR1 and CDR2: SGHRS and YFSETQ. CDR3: CASSFGGSSGANVLTF. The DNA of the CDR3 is TGCGCCAGCAGCTTCGGGGGCTCCTCTGGGGCCAACGTCCTGACTTTC. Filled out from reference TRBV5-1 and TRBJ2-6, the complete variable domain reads KAGVTQTPRYLIKTRGQQVTLSCSPISGHRSVSWYQQTPGQGLQFLFEYFSETQRNKGNFPGRFSGRQFSNSRSEMNVSTLELGDSALYLCASSFGGSSGANVLTFGAGSRLTVL.

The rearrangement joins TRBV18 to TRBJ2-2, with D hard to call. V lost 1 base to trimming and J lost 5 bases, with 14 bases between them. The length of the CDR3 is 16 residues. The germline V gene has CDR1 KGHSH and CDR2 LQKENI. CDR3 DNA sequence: TGTGCCAGCTCACCACTCTCCCGTTTCCTTACCGGGGAGCTGTTTTTT. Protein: CASSPLSRFLTGELFF.

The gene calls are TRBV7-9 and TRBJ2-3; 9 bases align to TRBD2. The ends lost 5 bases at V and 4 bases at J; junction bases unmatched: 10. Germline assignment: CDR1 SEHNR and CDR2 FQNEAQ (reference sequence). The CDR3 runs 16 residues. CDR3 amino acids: CASSPLGLASADTQYF. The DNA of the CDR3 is TGTGCCAGCAGCCCTCTAGGACTAGCGTCTGCAGATACGCAGTATTTT.

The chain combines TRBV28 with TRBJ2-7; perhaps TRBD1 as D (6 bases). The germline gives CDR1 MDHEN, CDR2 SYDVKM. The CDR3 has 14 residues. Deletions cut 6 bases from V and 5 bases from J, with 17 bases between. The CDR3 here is CASSSHNRVDEQYF. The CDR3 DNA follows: TGTGCCAGCAGCTCACATAACAGGGTCGACGAGCAGTACTTC.

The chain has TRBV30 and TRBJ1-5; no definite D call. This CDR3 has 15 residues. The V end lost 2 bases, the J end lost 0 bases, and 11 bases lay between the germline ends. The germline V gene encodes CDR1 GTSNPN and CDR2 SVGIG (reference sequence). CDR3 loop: CAWSRTDLSNQPQHF. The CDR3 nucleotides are TGTGCCTGGAGTAGGACGGACCTTAGCAATCAGCCCCAGCATTTT.

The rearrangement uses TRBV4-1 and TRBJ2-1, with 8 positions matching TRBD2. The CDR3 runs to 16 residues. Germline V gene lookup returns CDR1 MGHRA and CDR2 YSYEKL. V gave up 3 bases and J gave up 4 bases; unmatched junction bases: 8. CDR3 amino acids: CASSHLAGNGYNEQFF. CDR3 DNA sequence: TGCGCCAGCAGCCATTTAGCGGGAAATGGGTACAATGAGCAGTTCTTC.

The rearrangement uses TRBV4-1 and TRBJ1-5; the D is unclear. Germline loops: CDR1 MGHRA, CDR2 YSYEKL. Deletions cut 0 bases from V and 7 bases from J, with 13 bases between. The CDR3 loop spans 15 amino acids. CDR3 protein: CASSQDSGLGQPQHF. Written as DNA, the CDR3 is TGCGCCAGCAGCCAAGATAGTGGGCTTGGGCAGCCCCAGCATTTT.

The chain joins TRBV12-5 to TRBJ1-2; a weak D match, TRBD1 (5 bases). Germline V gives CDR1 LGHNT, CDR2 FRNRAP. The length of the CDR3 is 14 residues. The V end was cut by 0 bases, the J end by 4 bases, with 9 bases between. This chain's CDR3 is CASGLVETVYGYTF. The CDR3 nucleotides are TGTGCTAGTGGTTTGGTAGAGACAGTCTATGGCTACACCTTC.

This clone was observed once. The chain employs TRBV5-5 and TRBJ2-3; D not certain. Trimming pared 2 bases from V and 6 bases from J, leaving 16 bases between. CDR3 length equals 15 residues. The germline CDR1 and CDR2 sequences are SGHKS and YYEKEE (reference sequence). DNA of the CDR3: TGTGCCAGCAGCTTCTCCCCCCCCACGATGGATACGCAGTATTTT. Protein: CASSFSPPTMDTQYF.

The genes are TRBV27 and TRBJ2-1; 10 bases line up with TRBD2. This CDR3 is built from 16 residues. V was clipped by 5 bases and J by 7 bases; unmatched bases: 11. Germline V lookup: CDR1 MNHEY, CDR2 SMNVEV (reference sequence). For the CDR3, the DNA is TGTGCCAGCAGTCCCCTTAGCGGGAGGACGGGAAATGAGCAGTTCTTC. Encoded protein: CASSPLSGRTGNEQFF.

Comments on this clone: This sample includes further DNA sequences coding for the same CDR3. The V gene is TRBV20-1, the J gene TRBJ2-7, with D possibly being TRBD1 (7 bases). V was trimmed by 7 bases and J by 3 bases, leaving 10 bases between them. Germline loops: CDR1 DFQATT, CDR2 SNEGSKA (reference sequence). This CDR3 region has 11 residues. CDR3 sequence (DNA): TGCAGTGGACAGGGAGGCTACGAGCAGTACTTC. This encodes CSGQGGYEQYF.

The chain's CDR3 is CASSNRDYSYEQYF. DNA for the CDR3: TGTGCCAGCTCAAATAGGGACTACTCCTACGAGCAGTACTTC. The chain uses TRBV6-1 and TRBJ2-7; 7 nucleotides agree with TRBD2. The V segment lost 8 bases and the J segment 0 bases; nucleotides outside the gene matches: 7. The length of the CDR3 is 14 residues. Germline loops: CDR1 MNHNS, CDR2 SASEGT.

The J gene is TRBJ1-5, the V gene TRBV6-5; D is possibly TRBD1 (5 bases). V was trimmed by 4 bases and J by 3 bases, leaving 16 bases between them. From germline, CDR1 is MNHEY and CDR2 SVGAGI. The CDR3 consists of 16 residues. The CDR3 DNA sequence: TGTGCCAGCAGTTTGATGGGGCTCCCTAACAATCAGCCCCAGCATTTT. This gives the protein CASSLMGLPNNQPQHF.

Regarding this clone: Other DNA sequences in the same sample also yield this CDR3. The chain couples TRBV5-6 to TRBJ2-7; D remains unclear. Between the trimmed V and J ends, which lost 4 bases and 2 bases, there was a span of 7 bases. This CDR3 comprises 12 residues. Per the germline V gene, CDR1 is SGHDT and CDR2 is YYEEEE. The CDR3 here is CASSLSPYEQYF. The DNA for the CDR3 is TGTGCCAGCAGCCTCTCACCCTACGAGCAGTACTTC.

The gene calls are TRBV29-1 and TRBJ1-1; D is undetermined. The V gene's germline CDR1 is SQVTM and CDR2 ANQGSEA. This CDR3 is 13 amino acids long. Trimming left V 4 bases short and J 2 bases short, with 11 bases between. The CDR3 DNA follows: TGCAGCGTTGTGGGAAAGTATAACACTGAAGCTTTCTTT. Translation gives CSVVGKYNTEAFF.